Sequencing of this TCR beta chain was carried out in a study of T-cell reconstitution after alpha-beta-depleted transplantation in children (dated by TCRdb to 2016 to 2017). For the study in its entirety: The study quantitatively tracked T-cell immune reconstitution after TCRalphabeta/CD19-depleted allogeneic hematopoietic cell transplantation in children using TCR repertoire profiling.

The library was made by PCR. Sequencing instrument: Illumina HiSeq 2500. TCR libraries were prepared with molecular barcoding, using unique molecular identifiers to normalize TCRbeta repertoire quantification. Using fastp at Q25 and MiXCR, TCRdb reprocessed the public reads and kept productive beta chains. Duplicate CDR3 protein sequences are folded into a single record with the most common DNA and genes. This sample has about 640,000 distinct CDR3 sequences in its table, and 15% to 20% of those were observed once. 1.1% of the sample belongs to the ten largest clones. The sample holds many counts of this clonotype. There is no known antigen for this receptor. No much larger clone exists at a distance of one base, and base qualities are not known. From the cysteine up to the phenylalanine, the CDR3 has a length of 13 residues. Only the CDR3 part of the read is kept: 39 bases, read in frame from the first base. Compared with germline, V lacks 8 bases and J lacks 4 bases; bases without a gene match: 7.

This specimen consisted of PBMCs from the stem cell graft donor, obtained from the stem cell graft. The sequence links TRBV12-3 or TRBV12-4 to TRBJ2-5, and TRBD2 aligns with 7 junction nucleotides. This clonotype originated in a human donor who donated a stem cell graft to a child with acute myeloid leukemia. CDR3 loop: CASYSGEGETQYF. In nucleotides, the sequence is TGTGCCAGCTACAGCGGGGAGGGAGAGACCCAGTACTTC.